Below, 14 T cell receptor beta chains from the same sample are listed, as sequenced in a study of blood T cell repertoires in COVID-19. TCRdb keeps only in-frame clones here, not all; method: immunoSEQ multiplex PCR. The sample holds about 77,000 clones, 65% to 85% seen once. Input material: peripheral blood. Every receptor here comes from a man in his 70s with active or convalescent COVID-19.

This chain connects TRBV2 to TRBJ2-2, with 7 bases matching TRBD2. The CDR3 is 13 amino acids. Per the germline V gene, CDR1 is SNHLY and CDR2 is FYNNEI. The J segment lost 6 bases and the V segment lost 8 bases, leaving 6 bases of the junction unmatched. The CDR3 region is CASGGGSAGELFF. The CDR3 bases are TGTGCCAGCGGGGGAGGGTCCGCCGGGGAGCTGTTTTTT.

This chain links TRBV5-1 with TRBJ2-3, with TRBD2 matching 10 bases. Germline V CDR1 and CDR2: SGHRS, YFSETQ. Trimming at V came to 4 bases and at J to 11 bases, leaving 13 bases not matched to a gene. The CDR3 is made up of 15 amino acids. CDR3 amino acids: CASSRSGGPENMQYF. CDR3 DNA: TGCGCCAGCAGCCGTAGCGGGGGGCCCGAGAATATGCAGTATTTT.

V usage is TRBV6-5 and J usage is TRBJ2-7; D perhaps matches TRBD1 (6 bases). Germline lookup yields CDR1 MNHEY and CDR2 SVGAGI. V was pared by 10 bases and J by 0 bases, with 13 bases between. The CDR3 covers 13 residues. The CDR3 DNA follows: TGTGCCACTCGGACAGATGTCTCCTACGAGCAGTACTTC. This encodes CATRTDVSYEQYF.

This sequence joins TRBV11-2 and TRBJ2-1; 7 bases align to TRBD2. The ends lost 0 bases at V and 11 bases at J; junction bases unmatched: 7. Germline V gene sequence: CDR1 SGHAT, CDR2 FQNNGV. This CDR3 contains 14 residues. The CDR3 DNA reads as TGTGCCAGCAGCTTAGACGTTAGCGGGCATCAGCAGTTCTTC. As protein: CASSLDVSGHQQFF.

This clone occurred once. The chain links TRBV6-5 to TRBJ1-2, with TRBD1 identical over 7 bases. Unmatched junction bases numbered 7, after V lost 2 bases and J lost 7 bases. This CDR3 is 14 amino acids long. Germline-derived CDR1 and CDR2 are MNHEY and SVGAGI. The CDR3 is CASSYATGHSGYTF. The DNA of the CDR3 is TGTGCCAGCAGTTACGCGACAGGGCATAGTGGCTACACCTTC.

The chain joins TRBV5-4 to TRBJ2-1; perhaps TRBD1 as D (6 bases). V shed 6 bases and J shed 5 bases, with 9 bases lying between them. This CDR3 is built from 12 residues. Germline CDR1 reads SGHNT; CDR2 reads YYREEE (reference sequence). CDR3 sequence reads: CASTGENNEQFF. Written as DNA, the CDR3 is TGTGCCAGCACAGGGGAGAACAATGAGCAGTTCTTC.

In this sample, this clone turned up a few times. V and J are TRBV9 and TRBJ1-6, with unresolved D. The CDR3 spans 16 residues. In germline, CDR1 is SGDLS, CDR2 YYNGEE. With 0 bases removed from V and 0 bases from J, the gap between germline ends came to 7 bases. The CDR3 DNA reads TGTGCCAGCAGCGTAGGTAGGAGCTCCTATAATTCACCCCTCCACTTT. Its translation is CASSVGRSSYNSPLHF.

The rearrangement links TRBV12-5 to TRBJ1-6, with D possibly being TRBD1 (6 bases). V lost 6 bases and J lost 9, with 12 bases in between. CDR1 is LGHNT, CDR2 FRNRAP, per germline. The CDR3 runs 13 residues. The CDR3 DNA sequence: TGTGCTAGTGGCCACAGGGAAGGTTCACCCCTCCACTTT. It is translated as CASGHREGSPLHF.

The V and J genes are TRBV28 and TRBJ1-1; 8 bases align to TRBD1. This CDR3 comprises 13 residues. Germline CDR1 reads MDHEN; CDR2 reads SYDVKM. V was pared by 2 bases and J by 9 bases, with 5 bases of the junction left unmatched. Here the CDR3 DNA reads TGTGCCAGCAGTTTAGGACAGGGCTGGAAAGCTTTCTTT. Translating it yields CASSLGQGWKAFF.

DNA of the CDR3: TGTGCCAACAGAAAGGGGTATACGGATGAAAAACTGTTTTTT. It translates to CANRKGYTDEKLFF. V is TRBV2 and J is TRBJ1-4; maybe TRBD1 (5 bases). Trimming took off 10 bases at V and 6 bases at J, with 18 bases between the two ends. This CDR3 contains 14 residues. Germline assignment: CDR1 SNHLY and CDR2 FYNNEI.

The rearrangement uses TRBV5-1 and TRBJ2-5; no definite D call. V lost 4 bases, J lost 0 bases, and 4 bases lay in between. The germline V gene encodes CDR1 SGHRS and CDR2 YFSETQ. The CDR3 contains 12 residues. In DNA, the CDR3 is TGCGCCAGCAGCCGGGACCAAGAGACCCAGTACTTC. The encoded protein is CASSRDQETQYF.

The rearrangement joins TRBV30 to TRBJ2-2; 10 bases agree with TRBD2. CDR1 is GTSNPN and CDR2 is SVGIG in the germline V gene (reference sequence). The ends lost 5 bases at V and 0 bases at J; junction bases unmatched: 15. There are 19 residues in the CDR3. Here the CDR3 DNA reads TGTGCCTGGGCCGCTCCCGGGCTAGCGGGGGAAACGAACACCGGGGAGCTGTTTTTT. Amino acid sequence: CAWAAPGLAGETNTGELFF.

V usage is TRBV6-5 and J usage is TRBJ1-2; tentative D call: TRBD1 (6 bases). Between the trimmed V and J ends, which lost 6 bases and 2 bases, there was a span of 13 bases. This CDR3 spans 14 amino acids. Looked up from germline, CDR1 is MNHEY and CDR2 is SVGAGI. The DNA for the CDR3 is TGTGCCAGCAGGCCCACCGGACAGAACTATGGCTACACCTTC. Its protein is CASRPTGQNYGYTF.

V gene TRBV29-1 combines with J gene TRBJ2-7; D not certain. V was clipped by 6 bases and J by 5 bases, with 14 bases between them. The V gene's germline CDR1 is SQVTM and CDR2 ANQGSEA. This CDR3 is built from 12 residues. DNA of the CDR3: TGCAGCGTCCGGTTTGGTTTGCACGAGCAGTACTTC. Protein product: CSVRFGLHEQYF.